A selection of T cell receptor beta chains follows, all from one sample in a study of cytomegalovirus exposure and HLA in healthy donors. Assay: immunoSEQ multiplex PCR; the TCRdb copy retains only in-frame clones and omits some. The table includes around 150,000 clones, approximately 71% detected once. The sequencing input was PBMCs. These receptor sequences come from a man in his fifties or sixties in good health and CMV-seronegative. CDR3s include the opening cysteine and the closing phenylalanine or tryptophan. D genes are given only for firm matches. For some rows the clone size is stated as once, few or many, or as a class when expanded; others skip it.

v_gene: TRBV5-1
d_gene: TRBD1
j_gene: TRBJ2-5
abundance: -
CDR3nt: TGCGCCAGCAGCTTTCCTGAGGGGACAGGGCAAGAGACCCAGTACTTC
CDR3aa: CASSFPEGTGQETQYF

v_gene: TRBV19
d_gene: -
j_gene: TRBJ1-1
abundance: -
CDR3nt: TGTGCCAGTACCGGACGAAGGGGTGAAGCTTTCTTT
CDR3aa: CASTGRRGEAFF

v_gene: TRBV5-1
d_gene: -
j_gene: TRBJ2-5
abundance: few
CDR3nt: TGCGCCAGCAGCTTGGGCCCTAGGATAGAAGAGACCCAGTACTTC
CDR3aa: CASSLGPRIEETQYF

v_gene: TRBV6-5
d_gene: -
j_gene: TRBJ1-2
abundance: -
CDR3nt: TGTGCCAGCAGTTACTCCGGGTACGGCTACACCTTC
CDR3aa: CASSYSGYGYTF

v_gene: TRBV5-1
d_gene: -
j_gene: TRBJ2-7
abundance: -
CDR3nt: TGCGCCAGCAGCTTGGGACAGGACTACGAGCAGTACTTC
CDR3aa: CASSLGQDYEQYF

v_gene: TRBV18
d_gene: TRBD1
j_gene: TRBJ1-4
abundance: -
CDR3nt: TGTGCCAGCTCACCGGACAGGGAGGGTCTGTTTTTT
CDR3aa: CASSPDREGLFF

v_gene: TRBV29-1
d_gene: -
j_gene: TRBJ1-1
abundance: -
CDR3nt: TGCAGCGTTGGGGGCGGGGGCGCGGAAGCTTTCTTT
CDR3aa: CSVGGGGAEAFF

v_gene: TRBV2
d_gene: TRBD2
j_gene: TRBJ2-5
abundance: -
CDR3nt: TGTGCCAGCAGTGCGTTGCTAGCGGGGGTAGGGGAGACCCAGTACTTC
CDR3aa: CASSALLAGVGETQYF

v_gene: TRBV11-2
d_gene: -
j_gene: TRBJ1-2
abundance: -
CDR3nt: TGTGCCAGCAGCTTAGATCCCCGACAGGATTACACCTTC
CDR3aa: CASSLDPRQDYTF

v_gene: TRBV5-1
d_gene: -
j_gene: TRBJ1-4
abundance: -
CDR3nt: TGCGCCAGCAGCCCAGGGCAGGCTGGCACTAATGAAAAACTGTTTTTT
CDR3aa: CASSPGQAGTNEKLFF

v_gene: TRBV5-1
d_gene: TRBD1
j_gene: TRBJ2-2
abundance: few
CDR3nt: TGCGCCAGCAGCTTTATACAGGGGTCCGCCGGGGAGCTGTTTTTT
CDR3aa: CASSFIQGSAGELFF

v_gene: TRBV5-1
d_gene: -
j_gene: TRBJ1-1
abundance: -
CDR3nt: TGCGCCAGCAGCCCAGGGGAATCTGAAGCTTTCTTT
CDR3aa: CASSPGESEAFF

v_gene: TRBV7-9
d_gene: TRBD1
j_gene: TRBJ2-1
abundance: -
CDR3nt: TGTGCCAGCAGCTCGGGACAGGTGTACAATGAGCAGTTCTTC
CDR3aa: CASSSGQVYNEQFF

v_gene: TRBV5-1
d_gene: TRBD1
j_gene: TRBJ2-6
abundance: -
CDR3nt: TGCGCCAGCAGCTTGGGACAGGGGGGAAGCTCTGGGGCCAACGTCCTGACTTTC
CDR3aa: CASSLGQGGSSGANVLTF

v_gene: TRBV6-6
d_gene: -
j_gene: TRBJ1-1
abundance: -
CDR3nt: TGTGCCAGCAGTGACACAGGGAACACTGAAGCTTTCTTT
CDR3aa: CASSDTGNTEAFF

v_gene: TRBV11-2
d_gene: -
j_gene: TRBJ2-1
abundance: -
CDR3nt: TGTGCCAGCAGCTTAGGAAGCGATGAGCAGTTCTTC
CDR3aa: CASSLGSDEQFF

v_gene: TRBV27
d_gene: TRBD1
j_gene: TRBJ1-6
abundance: few
CDR3nt: TGTGCCAGCAGTCTCTTCTCGGCAGGGGGGATTTCACCCCTCCACTTT
CDR3aa: CASSLFSAGGISPLHF

v_gene: TRBV7-2
d_gene: -
j_gene: TRBJ1-4
abundance: -
CDR3nt: TGTGCCAGCAGCCTAGGACAGATCACTAATGAAAAACTGTTTTTT
CDR3aa: CASSLGQITNEKLFF

v_gene: TRBV6-6
d_gene: TRBD1
j_gene: TRBJ1-2
abundance: few
CDR3nt: TGTGCCAGCAGTTACTCAACAGGGGCTTTCTATGGCTACACCTTC
CDR3aa: CASSYSTGAFYGYTF

v_gene: TRBV4-2
d_gene: TRBD1
j_gene: TRBJ1-1
abundance: -
CDR3nt: TGTGCCAGCAGCCACCCAGGGGGATTGAACACTGAAGCTTTCTTT
CDR3aa: CASSHPGGLNTEAFF

v_gene: TRBV2
d_gene: TRBD2
j_gene: TRBJ2-5
abundance: -
CDR3nt: TGTGCCAGCAGTGTAGAAGTAGCGGGGGAAGAGACCCAGTACTTC
CDR3aa: CASSVEVAGEETQYF

v_gene: TRBV4-3
d_gene: -
j_gene: TRBJ1-5
abundance: -
CDR3nt: TGCGCCAGCAGCCAAGACAGGGTTCGCAATCAGCCCCAGCATTTT
CDR3aa: CASSQDRVRNQPQHF

v_gene: TRBV20-1
d_gene: -
j_gene: TRBJ2-1
abundance: -
CDR3nt: TGCAGTGCTCCGGTCTTCAATGAGCAGTTCTTC
CDR3aa: CSAPVFNEQFF

v_gene: TRBV18
d_gene: -
j_gene: TRBJ2-7
abundance: -
CDR3nt: TGTGCCAGCTCACCACCCGGGCAGGGGATCCACGAGCAGTACTTC
CDR3aa: CASSPPGQGIHEQYF

v_gene: TRBV5-6
d_gene: -
j_gene: TRBJ1-2
abundance: -
CDR3nt: TGTGCCAGCAGCTATGACATCCAGGGCTACACCTTC
CDR3aa: CASSYDIQGYTF

v_gene: TRBV11-2
d_gene: TRBD1
j_gene: TRBJ2-5
abundance: few
CDR3nt: TGTGCCAGCAGCTTAGTAACAGGGGGCTTCTGGGAGCAGTACTTC
CDR3aa: CASSLVTGGFWEQYF

v_gene: TRBV5-8
d_gene: TRBD1
j_gene: TRBJ2-7
abundance: many
CDR3nt: TGTGCCAGCAGCTCTGAGCTGGGACAGTTCTACGAGCAGTACTTC
CDR3aa: CASSSELGQFYEQYF

v_gene: TRBV28
d_gene: TRBD1
j_gene: TRBJ2-7
abundance: -
CDR3nt: TGTGCCAGCAGTTTAACCGGGACAGGGGCCTACGAGCAGTACTTC
CDR3aa: CASSLTGTGAYEQYF